The table lists the clone carrying this TCR beta chain with many counts. Its antigen is currently unknown. The source of the sample is a study of identical twins. Points from the study as a whole: Because invariant MAIT and iNKT cells could be present, zero-insertion analyses could be partly confounded.

Each cDNA held unique molecular identifiers, and template switching gave it a universal primer site. TCRdb itself ran the 5' RACE reads through MiXCR, one entry per CDR3 protein. The sample contains 250,000 or so distinct CDR3 sequences, roughly 8.7% of which appear only once. Trimming took 6 bases from V and 5 from J, leaving 15 bases between them. CDR1 and CDR2 (germline): SGDLS, YYNGEE. The CDR3 spans 14 residues. The sample also formed part of further work on yellow fever vaccine responses in identical twins. That paper adds: Twins reportedly showed a vaccine T cell response that seemed partly convergent and partly personalized.

This clonotype was sampled from a woman aged 18-29 years in good health. The sample comprised CD8+ T cells sorted from blood. The rearrangement uses TRBV9 and TRBJ2-1; D might be TRBD2 (5 bases). DNA of the CDR3: TGTGCCAGCAAAGCCCCGGGGAACAACAATGAGCAGTTCTTC. It yields the protein CASKAPGNNNEQFF.